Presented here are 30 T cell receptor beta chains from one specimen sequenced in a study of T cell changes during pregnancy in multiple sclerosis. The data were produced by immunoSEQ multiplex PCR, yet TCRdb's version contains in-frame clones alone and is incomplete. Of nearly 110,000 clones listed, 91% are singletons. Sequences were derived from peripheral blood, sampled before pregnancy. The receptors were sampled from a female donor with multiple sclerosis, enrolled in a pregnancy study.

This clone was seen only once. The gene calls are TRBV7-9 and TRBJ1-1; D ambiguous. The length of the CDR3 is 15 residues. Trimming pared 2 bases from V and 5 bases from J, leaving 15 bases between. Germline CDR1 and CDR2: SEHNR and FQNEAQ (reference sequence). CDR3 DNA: TGTGCCAGCAGCTTATCCTACGGAGGTGATACTGAAGCTTTCTTT. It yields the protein CASSLSYGGDTEAFF.

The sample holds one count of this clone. This CDR3 is CASRIQGTGYTF. CDR3 nucleotides: TGTGCCAGCAGGATCCAGGGGACTGGCTACACCTTC. The rearrangement links TRBV6-1 to TRBJ1-2, with TRBD1 as a possible D gene (6 bases). This CDR3 region has 12 residues. Trimming shortened V by 6 bases and J by 7 bases, and 12 bases separated the two germline ends. The V gene's germline CDR1 is MNHNS and CDR2 SASEGT.

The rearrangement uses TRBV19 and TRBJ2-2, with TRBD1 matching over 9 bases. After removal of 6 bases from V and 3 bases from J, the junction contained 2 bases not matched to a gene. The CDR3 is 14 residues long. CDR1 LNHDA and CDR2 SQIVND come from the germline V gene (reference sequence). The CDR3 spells CASRDRGDTGELFF. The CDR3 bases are TGTGCCAGTAGGGACAGGGGAGACACCGGGGAGCTGTTTTTT. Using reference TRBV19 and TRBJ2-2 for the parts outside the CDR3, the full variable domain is DGGITQSPKYLFRKEGQNVTLSCEQNLNHDAMYWYRQDPGQGLRLIYYSQIVNDFQKGDIAEGYSVSREKKESFPLTVTSAQKNPTAFYLCASRDRGDTGELFFGEGSRLTVL.

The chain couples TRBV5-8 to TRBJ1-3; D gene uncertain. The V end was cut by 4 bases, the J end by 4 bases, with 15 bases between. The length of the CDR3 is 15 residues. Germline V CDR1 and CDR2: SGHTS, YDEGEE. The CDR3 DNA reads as TGTGCCAGCAGCATGGGAGGGTATTCGGGAAACACCATATATTTT. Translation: CASSMGGYSGNTIYF.

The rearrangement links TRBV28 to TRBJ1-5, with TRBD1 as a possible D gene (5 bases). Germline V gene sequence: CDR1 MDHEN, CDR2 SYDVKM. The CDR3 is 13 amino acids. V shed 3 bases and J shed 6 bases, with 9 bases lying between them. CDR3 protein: CASSFSGLQPQHF. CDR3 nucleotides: TGTGCCAGCAGTTTTTCAGGGCTTCAGCCCCAGCATTTT.

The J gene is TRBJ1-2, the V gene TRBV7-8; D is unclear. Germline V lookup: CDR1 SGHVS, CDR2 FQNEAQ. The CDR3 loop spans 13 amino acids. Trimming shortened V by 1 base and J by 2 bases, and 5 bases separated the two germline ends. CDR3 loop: CASSLGANYGYTF. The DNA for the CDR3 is TGTGCCAGCAGCTTAGGGGCAAACTATGGCTACACCTTC.

The CDR3 spells CASSLSGRTREQYF. CDR3 coding DNA: TGTGCCAGCAGTTTGAGTGGGAGGACTCGGGAGCAGTACTTC. The J gene is TRBJ2-7, the V gene TRBV27; tentatively, D is TRBD2 (6 bases). This CDR3 has 14 residues. The germline gives CDR1 MNHEY, CDR2 SMNVEV (reference sequence). The V and J ends lost 3 bases and 7 bases respectively, with 16 bases between them.

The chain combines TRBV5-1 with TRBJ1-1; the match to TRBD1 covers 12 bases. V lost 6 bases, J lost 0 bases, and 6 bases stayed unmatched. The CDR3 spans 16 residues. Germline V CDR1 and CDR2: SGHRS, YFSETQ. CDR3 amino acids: CASTGTGGGLNTEAFF. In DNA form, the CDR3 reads TGCGCCAGCACTGGGACAGGGGGCGGTTTGAACACTGAAGCTTTCTTT.

The CDR3 coding sequence is TGCAGTGCTCCGTATGGCTACACCTTC. Protein product: CSAPYGYTF. The V and J genes are TRBV20-1 and TRBJ1-2; D ambiguous. Germline V CDR1 and CDR2: DFQATT, SNEGSKA (reference sequence). V gave up 5 bases and J gave up 5 bases, with 3 bases separating them. This CDR3 is built from 9 residues.

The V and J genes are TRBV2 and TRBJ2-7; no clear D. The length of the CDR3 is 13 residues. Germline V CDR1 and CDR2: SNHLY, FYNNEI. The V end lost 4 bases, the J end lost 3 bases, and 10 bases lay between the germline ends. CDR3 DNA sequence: TGTGCCAGCAGTGCAGCTTTCCGCTACGAGCAGTACTTC. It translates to CASSAAFRYEQYF.

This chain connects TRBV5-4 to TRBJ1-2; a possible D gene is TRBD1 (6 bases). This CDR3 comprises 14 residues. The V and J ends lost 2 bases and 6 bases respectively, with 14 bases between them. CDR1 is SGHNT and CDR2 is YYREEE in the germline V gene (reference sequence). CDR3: CASSLPMDSHGYTF. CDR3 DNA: TGTGCCAGCAGCTTACCCATGGACAGTCATGGCTACACCTTC.

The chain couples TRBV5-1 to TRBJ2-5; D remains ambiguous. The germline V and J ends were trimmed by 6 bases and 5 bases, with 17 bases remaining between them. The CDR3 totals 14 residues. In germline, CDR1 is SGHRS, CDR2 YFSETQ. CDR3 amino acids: CASKRGDTRETQYF. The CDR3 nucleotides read TGCGCCAGCAAACGTGGTGATACCAGGGAGACCCAGTACTTC.

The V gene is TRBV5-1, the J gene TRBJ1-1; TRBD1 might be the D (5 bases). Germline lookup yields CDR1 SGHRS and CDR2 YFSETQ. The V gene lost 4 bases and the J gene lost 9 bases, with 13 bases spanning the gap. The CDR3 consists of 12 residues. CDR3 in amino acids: CASSPDDRKAFF. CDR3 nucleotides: TGCGCCAGCAGCCCGGACGACAGAAAAGCTTTCTTT.

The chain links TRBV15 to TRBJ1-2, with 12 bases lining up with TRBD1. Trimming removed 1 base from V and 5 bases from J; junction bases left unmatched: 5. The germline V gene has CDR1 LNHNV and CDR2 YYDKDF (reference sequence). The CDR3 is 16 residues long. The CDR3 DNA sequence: TGTGCCACCAGCAGAGTTGGGACAGGGGGCAATTATGGCTACACCTTC. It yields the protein CATSRVGTGGNYGYTF.

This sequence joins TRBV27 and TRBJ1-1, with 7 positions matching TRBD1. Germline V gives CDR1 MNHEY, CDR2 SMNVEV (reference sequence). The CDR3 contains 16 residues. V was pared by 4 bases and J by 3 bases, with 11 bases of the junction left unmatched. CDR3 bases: TGTGCCAGCAGTTCAAGACAGGGTCGCGAGGACACTGAAGCTTTCTTT. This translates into CASSSRQGREDTEAFF.

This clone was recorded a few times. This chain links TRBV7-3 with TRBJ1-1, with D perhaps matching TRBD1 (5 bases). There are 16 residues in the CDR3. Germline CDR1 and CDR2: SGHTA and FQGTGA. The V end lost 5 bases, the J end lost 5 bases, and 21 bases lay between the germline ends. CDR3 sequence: CASSRDPLGGRTEAFF. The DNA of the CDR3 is TGTGCCAGCAGCAGGGACCCTTTGGGGGGAAGGACTGAAGCTTTCTTT.

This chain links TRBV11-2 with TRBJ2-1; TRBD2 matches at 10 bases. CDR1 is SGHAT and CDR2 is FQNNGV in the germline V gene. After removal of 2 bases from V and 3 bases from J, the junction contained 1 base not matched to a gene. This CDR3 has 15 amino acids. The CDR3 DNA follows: TGTGCCAGCAGCTTACTAGCGGGGGACTACAATGAGCAGTTCTTC. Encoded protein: CASSLLAGDYNEQFF.

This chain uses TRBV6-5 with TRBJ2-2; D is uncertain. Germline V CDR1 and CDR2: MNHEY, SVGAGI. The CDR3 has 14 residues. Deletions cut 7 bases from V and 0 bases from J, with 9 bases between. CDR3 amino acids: CASNRKSNTGELFF. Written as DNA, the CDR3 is TGTGCCAGCAACAGAAAGTCGAACACCGGGGAGCTGTTTTTT.

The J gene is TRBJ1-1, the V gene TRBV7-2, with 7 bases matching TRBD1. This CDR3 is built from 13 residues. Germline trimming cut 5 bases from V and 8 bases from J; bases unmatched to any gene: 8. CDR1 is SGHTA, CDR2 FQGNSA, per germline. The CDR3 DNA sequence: TGTGCCAGCAGCCCCCAACCCAGGGGGGAAGCTTTCTTT. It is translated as CASSPQPRGEAFF. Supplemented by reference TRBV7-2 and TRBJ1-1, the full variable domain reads GAGVSQSPSNKVTEKGKDVELRCDPISGHTALYWYRQSLGQGLEFLIYFQGNSAPDKSGLPSDRFSAERTGGSVSTLTIQRTQQEDSAVYLCASSPQPRGEAFFGQGTRLTVV.

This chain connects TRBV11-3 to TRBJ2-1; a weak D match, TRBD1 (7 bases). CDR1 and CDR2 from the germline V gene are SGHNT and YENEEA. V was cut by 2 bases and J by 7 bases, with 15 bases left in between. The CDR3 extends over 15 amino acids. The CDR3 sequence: CASSLQGGLGNEQFF. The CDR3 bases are TGTGCCAGCAGCTTACAGGGGGGCCTTGGGAATGAGCAGTTCTTC.

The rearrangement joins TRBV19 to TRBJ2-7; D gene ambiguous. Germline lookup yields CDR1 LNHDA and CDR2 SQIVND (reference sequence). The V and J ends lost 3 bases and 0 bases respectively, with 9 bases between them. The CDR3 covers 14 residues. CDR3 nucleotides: TGTGCCAGTAGTATTACGCTAATCTCCTACGAGCAGTACTTC. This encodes CASSITLISYEQYF.

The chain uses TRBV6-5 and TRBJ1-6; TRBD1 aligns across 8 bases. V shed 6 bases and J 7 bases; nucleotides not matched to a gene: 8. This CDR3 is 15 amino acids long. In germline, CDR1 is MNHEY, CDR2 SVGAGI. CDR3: CASRFPGGWNSPLHF. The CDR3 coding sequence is TGTGCCAGCAGGTTCCCAGGGGGCTGGAATTCACCCCTCCACTTT.

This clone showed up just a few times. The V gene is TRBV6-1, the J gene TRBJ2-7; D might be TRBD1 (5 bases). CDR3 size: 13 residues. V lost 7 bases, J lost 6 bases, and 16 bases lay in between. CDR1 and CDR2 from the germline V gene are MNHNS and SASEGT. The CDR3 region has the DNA TGTGCCAGCAAAAAAGGGGCTGTTCTCGAGCAGTACTTC. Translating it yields CASKKGAVLEQYF.

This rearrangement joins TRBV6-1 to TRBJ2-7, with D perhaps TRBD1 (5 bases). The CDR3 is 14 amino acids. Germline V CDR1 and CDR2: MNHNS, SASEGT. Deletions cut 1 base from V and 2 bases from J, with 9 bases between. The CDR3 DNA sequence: TGTGCCAGCAGTGAAGTAGTCAGGGCCTACGAGCAGTACTTC. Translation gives CASSEVVRAYEQYF.

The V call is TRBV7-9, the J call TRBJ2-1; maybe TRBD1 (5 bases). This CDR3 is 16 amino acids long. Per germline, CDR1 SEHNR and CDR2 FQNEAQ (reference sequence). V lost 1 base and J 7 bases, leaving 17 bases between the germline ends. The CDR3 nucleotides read TGTGCCAGCAGCTTAGTGTATCCGCAGGCAGGGAATGAGCAGTTCTTC. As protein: CASSLVYPQAGNEQFF.

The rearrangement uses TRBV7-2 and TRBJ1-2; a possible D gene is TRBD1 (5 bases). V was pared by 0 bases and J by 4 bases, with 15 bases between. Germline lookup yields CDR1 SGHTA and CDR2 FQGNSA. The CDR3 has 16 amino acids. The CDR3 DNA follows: TGTGCCAGCAGCTTAGCCCCGGGGGATTCGGCCTATGGCTACACCTTC. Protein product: CASSLAPGDSAYGYTF. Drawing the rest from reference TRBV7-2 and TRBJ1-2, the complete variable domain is GAGVSQSPSNKVTEKGKDVELRCDPISGHTALYWYRQSLGQGLEFLIYFQGNSAPDKSGLPSDRFSAERTGGSVSTLTIQRTQQEDSAVYLCASSLAPGDSAYGYTFGSGTRLTVV.

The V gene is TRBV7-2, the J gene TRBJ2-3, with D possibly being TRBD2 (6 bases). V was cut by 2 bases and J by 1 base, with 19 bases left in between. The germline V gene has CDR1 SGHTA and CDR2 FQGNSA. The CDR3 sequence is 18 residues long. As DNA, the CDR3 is TGTGCCAGCAGCTTATTGTTGCGGTGGCGGGACGGCACAGATACGCAGTATTTT. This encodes CASSLLLRWRDGTDTQYF.

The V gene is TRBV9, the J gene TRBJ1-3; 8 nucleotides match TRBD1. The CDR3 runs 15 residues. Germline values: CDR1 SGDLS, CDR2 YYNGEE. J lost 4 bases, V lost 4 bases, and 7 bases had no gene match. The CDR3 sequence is CASSQGTGGGNTIYF. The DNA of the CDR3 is TGTGCCAGCAGCCAAGGGACAGGAGGGGGAAACACCATATATTTT.

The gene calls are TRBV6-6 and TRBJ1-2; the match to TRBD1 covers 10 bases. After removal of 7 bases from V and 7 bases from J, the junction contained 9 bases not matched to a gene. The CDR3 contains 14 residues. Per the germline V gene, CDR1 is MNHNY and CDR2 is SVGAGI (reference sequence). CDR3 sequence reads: CASTRGQGIGGYTF. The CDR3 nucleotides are TGTGCCAGCACCCGGGGACAGGGGATCGGTGGCTACACCTTC.

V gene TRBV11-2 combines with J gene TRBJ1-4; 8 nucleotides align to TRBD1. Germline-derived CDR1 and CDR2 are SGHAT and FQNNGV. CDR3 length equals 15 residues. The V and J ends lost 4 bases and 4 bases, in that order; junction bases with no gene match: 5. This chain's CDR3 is CASSSGDRGNEKLFF. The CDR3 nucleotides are TGTGCCAGCAGCTCGGGCGACAGGGGTAATGAAAAACTGTTTTTT.